This TCR beta chain is drawn from a study of identical twins. TCRdb re-derived calls from the 5' RACE reads in MiXCR, one entry per CDR3 protein. This sample has some 500,000 distinct CDR3 sequences, with 14% found just once. CDR3 length: 14 residues. J gave up 1 base and V 6 bases, and 6 bases lay outside the gene matches. The V gene's germline CDR1 is SQVTM and CDR2 ANQGSEA. The sample also formed part of further work on yellow fever vaccine responses in identical twins.

The chain couples TRBV29-1 to TRBJ2-3, with TRBD2 matching over 8 bases. Material for sequencing was CD4+ T cells sorted from blood. The sequence was collected from a young woman in good health. The DNA for the CDR3 is TGCAGCGTGGCACTAGCGGTCCGCACAGATACGCAGTATTTT. Its translation: CSVALAVRTDTQYF.